This is a list of T cell receptor beta chains from one sample in a study of blood T cell repertoires in COVID-19. Libraries were prepared by immunoSEQ multiplex PCR; TCRdb keeps only in-frame clonotypes and omits some of them. The sample lists more than 450,000 clones, around 90% occurring once. Sequenced: PBMCs or T cells enriched from blood (not recorded which). The receptors stem from a woman between 18 and 29 years old who had recovered from COVID-19. The CDR3 runs from the conserved cysteine through the conserved F or W. A D gene is named only where the DNA matches it firmly. Clone size is shown for a subset of rows, as once, few, many or a class of expanded clone.

v_gene	j_gene	abundance	d_gene	CDR3aa	CDR3nt
TRBV5-1	TRBJ1-2	once	TRBD1	CASSRDVSGQGLYGYTF	TGCGCCAGCAGCAGGGACGTATCCGGACAGGGGCTATATGGCTACACCTTC
TRBV7-3	TRBJ2-1	NA	NA	CASSPTGIEQFF	TGTGCCAGCAGCCCCACAGGCATCGAGCAGTTCTTC
TRBV4-1	TRBJ2-2	NA	TRBD2	CASSHPGRERTGELFF	TGCGCCAGCAGCCACCCAGGGAGGGAACGTACCGGGGAGCTGTTTTTT
TRBV19	TRBJ1-1	NA	TRBD1	CASSRPGQGLPNTEAFF	TGTGCCAGTAGTAGACCGGGACAGGGTCTGCCAAACACTGAAGCTTTCTTT
TRBV18	TRBJ2-5	NA	TRBD2	CASSPGAPGGAQETQYF	TGTGCCAGCTCACCAGGGGCCCCCGGGGGGGCCCAAGAGACCCAGTACTTC
TRBV6-5	TRBJ1-1	NA	NA	CASSYSRARDTEAFF	TGTGCCAGCAGTTACTCGAGGGCTAGGGACACTGAAGCTTTCTTT
TRBV11-3	TRBJ2-7	NA	TRBD2	CASSSRGLAGEEQYF	TGTGCCAGCAGCTCACGGGGACTAGCGGGGGAAGAGCAGTACTTC
TRBV19	TRBJ1-6	NA	NA	CASSRMTFNSPLHF	TGTGCCAGTAGTAGAATGACTTTTAATTCACCCCTCCACTTT
TRBV4-1	TRBJ2-1	NA	NA	CASSQVGTLSSNEQFF	TGCGCCAGCAGCCAAGTTGGCACCCTTTCCTCCAATGAGCAGTTCTTC
TRBV3-1/TRBV3-2	TRBJ1-1	NA	NA	CASSFDTGNTEAFF	TGTGCCAGCAGCTTTGATACTGGGAACACTGAAGCTTTCTTT
TRBV9	TRBJ2-1	NA	NA	CASSAGNEQFF	TGTGCCAGCAGCGCGGGTAATGAGCAGTTCTTC
TRBV6-1	TRBJ2-3	NA	TRBD1	CASSEVGSTGPTDTQYF	TGTGCCAGCAGTGAAGTGGGTTCGACAGGGCCCACAGATACGCAGTATTTT
TRBV5-1	TRBJ1-2	NA	TRBD1	CATETGQGGGYTF	TGCGCCACCGAGACAGGCCAGGGGGGAGGCTACACCTTC
TRBV4-1	TRBJ2-1	once	NA	CASSQDMLKGVNYNEQFF	TGCGCCAGCAGCCAAGATATGCTGAAAGGGGTGAACTACAATGAGCAGTTCTTC
TRBV6-5	TRBJ2-1	NA	TRBD1	CASSRGQATYNEQFF	TGTGCCAGCAGTCGGGGACAGGCGACCTACAATGAGCAGTTCTTC
TRBV6-5	TRBJ1-2	NA	NA	CASSFGQNYGYTF	TGTGCCAGCAGTTTCGGACAGAACTATGGCTACACCTTC
TRBV6-5	TRBJ1-6	NA	NA	CASSYSREGSDSPLHF	TGTGCCAGCAGTTACTCGAGGGAGGGAAGCGACTCACCCCTCCACTTT
TRBV4-1	TRBJ1-2	once	NA	CASSQLDSYGYTF	TGCGCCAGCAGCCAGCTTGACAGTTATGGCTACACCTTC
TRBV11-2	TRBJ2-7	NA	NA	CASTRRGGAQQSYEQYF	TGTGCCAGCACCAGACGAGGGGGGGCGCAGCAGTCCTACGAGCAGTACTTC
TRBV19	TRBJ2-5	NA	NA	CASSIEDSGSAAQYF	TGTGCCAGTAGTATAGAGGACAGTGGGTCTGCGGCCCAGTACTTC
TRBV5-8	TRBJ2-3	once	TRBD1	CASSFRTGPQYF	TGTGCCAGCAGCTTCCGGACAGGCCCACAGTATTTT
TRBV6-5	TRBJ1-2	NA	NA	CASSQGYGYTF	TGTGCCAGCAGCCAGGGCTATGGCTACACCTTC
TRBV5-4	TRBJ2-6	NA	NA	CASSRGSGANVLTF	TGTGCCAGCAGCCGGGGGTCTGGGGCCAACGTCCTGACTTTC
TRBV7-9	TRBJ1-1	NA	NA	CASSPQLNTEAFF	TGTGCCAGCAGCCCTCAGTTGAACACTGAAGCTTTCTTT
TRBV3-1/TRBV3-2	TRBJ1-1	NA	NA	CASSQGLGGEAFF	TGTGCCAGCAGCCAAGGGCTGGGGGGAGAAGCTTTCTTT
TRBV29-1	TRBJ1-2	once	NA	CSVGTFYGYTF	TGCAGCGTTGGCACTTTCTATGGCTACACCTTC
TRBV9	TRBJ1-2	NA	NA	CASSVGGDDYGYTF	TGTGCCAGCAGCGTGGGGGGTGACGACTATGGCTACACCTTC
TRBV9	TRBJ2-5	NA	TRBD1	CASSPGQMDQETQYF	TGTGCCAGCAGCCCGGGACAGATGGACCAAGAGACCCAGTACTTC
TRBV30	TRBJ1-2	NA	NA	CAWSPRRRGSDTF	TGTGCCTGGAGTCCCCGTCGGCGGGGCAGCGACACCTTC
TRBV7-2	TRBJ1-1	NA	NA	CASSLNRNTEAFF	TGTGCCAGCAGCTTAAATCGGAACACTGAAGCTTTCTTT
TRBV14	TRBJ2-5	NA	NA	CASSQDAKTQYF	TGTGCCAGCAGCCAAGATGCGAAGACCCAGTACTTC
TRBV3-1/TRBV3-2	TRBJ1-1	NA	NA	CASSQDYPNTEAFF	TGTGCCAGCAGCCAAGATTATCCGAACACTGAAGCTTTCTTT
TRBV12-5	TRBJ1-5	NA	NA	CASGWGEGQPQHF	TGTGCTAGTGGTTGGGGAGAAGGTCAGCCCCAGCATTTT
TRBV14	TRBJ2-1	NA	NA	CASSQEGRLAFYNEQFF	TGTGCCAGCAGCCAAGAGGGTCGGCTAGCGTTCTACAATGAGCAGTTCTTC
TRBV5-4	TRBJ1-2	NA	NA	CASSLLQGYGYTF	TGTGCCAGCAGCTTGCTGCAGGGCTATGGCTACACCTTC
TRBV19	TRBJ2-3	NA	TRBD2	CASSSSLAGGRTDTQYF	TGTGCCAGTAGTTCGTCTCTAGCGGGGGGGCGCACAGATACGCAGTATTTT
TRBV6-5	TRBJ1-2	NA	NA	CASTRERANYGYTF	TGTGCCAGCACTCGTGAGAGAGCTAACTATGGCTACACCTTC
TRBV30	TRBJ1-1	NA	NA	CAWSADRRRGAFF	TGTGCCTGGAGTGCCGACCGCCGCCGGGGAGCTTTCTTT
TRBV6-2/TRBV6-3	TRBJ2-7	NA	TRBD1	CASSFFLMTGAIYEQYF	TGTGCCAGCAGTTTTTTCCTAATGACAGGGGCTATCTACGAGCAGTACTTC